Listed below are T cell receptor beta chains from one sample, sequenced in a study of human T cells and chemical hapten exposure. Via MiXCR, TCRdb re-called the RACE reads, giving one row per CDR3 protein. The sample carries roughly 120,000 distinct CDR3 sequences, 9% to 10% recorded once. The sequencing sample was made of whole blood. All receptors come from a male donor in good health. Some clones in this sample may be carry-over from other donors' samples. The CDR3 runs from the conserved cysteine through the conserved F or W. A D gene is named only where the DNA matches it firmly. Part of the rows lack a size; the others show once, few, many or a class for expanded clones.

j_gene,v_gene,d_gene,abundance,CDR3nt,CDR3aa
TRBJ1-4,TRBV4-1,NA,NA,TGCGCCAGCAGCCAAGATCGAGCGGGTAATGGAAAACTGTTTTTT,CASSQDRAGNGKLFF
TRBJ2-5,TRBV9,NA,NA,TGTGCCAGCAGCGTTTCTGAAGAGACCCAGTACTTC,CASSVSEETQYF
TRBJ2-5,TRBV7-9,TRBD2,few,TGTGCCAGCACCCCCCTGGGACTAGCGGGGGCCTGGTACCAAGAGACCCAGTACTTC,CASTPLGLAGAWYQETQYF
TRBJ1-5,TRBV5-6,TRBD1,few,TGTGCCAGCAGCATCCGGCCTTCGACAGGGGGCAATCAGCCCCAGCATTTT,CASSIRPSTGGNQPQHF
TRBJ2-3,TRBV29-1,NA,many,TGCAGCGTTGTAGAGATCACGGATACGCAGTATTTT,CSVVEITDTQYF
TRBJ2-5,TRBV5-8,NA,many,TGTGCCAGCAGTCGACGGGTACTGCAAGAGACCCAGTACTTC,CASSRRVLQETQYF
TRBJ2-7,TRBV20-1,NA,many,TGCAGTGCTAGAGCGGGAGACGAGCAGTACTTC,CSARAGDEQYF
TRBJ2-3,TRBV20-1,NA,many,TGCAGTGCTCTCTCCCACCCTACATCTAGCACAGATACGCAGTATTTT,CSALSHPTSSTDTQYF
TRBJ2-7,TRBV7-2,TRBD2,NA,TGTGCCAGCAGCTTAGTGCTAGCGGGAGGGCCGTACGAGCAGTACTTC,CASSLVLAGGPYEQYF
TRBJ2-2,TRBV10-3,NA,few,TGTGCCATCAAAAGGGGGGACACCGGGGAGCTGTTTTTT,CAIKRGDTGELFF
TRBJ1-5,TRBV6-2/TRBV6-3,NA,NA,TGTGCCAGCAGTTACCACACTACCGTCGGTCAGCCCCAGCATTTT,CASSYHTTVGQPQHF
TRBJ2-2,TRBV7-9,TRBD1,NA,TGTGCCAGCAGTCTCGACAGGGAGAACACCGGGGAGCTGTTTTTT,CASSLDRENTGELFF
TRBJ2-6,TRBV9,TRBD1,few,TGTGCCAGCAGCGTTGGACAGGGGGCGTACTCTGGGGCCAACGTCCTGACTTTC,CASSVGQGAYSGANVLTF
TRBJ2-1,TRBV27,TRBD2,few,TGTGCCAGCAGGGGGGGCCTAGCGGGAGTCAATGAGCAGTTCTTC,CASRGGLAGVNEQFF
TRBJ2-7,TRBV12-3/TRBV12-4,TRBD1,NA,TGTGCCAGCAGTTTAACCACAGGGGGCTCCTACGAGCAGTACTTC,CASSLTTGGSYEQYF
TRBJ2-1,TRBV5-4,NA,NA,TGTGCCAGCAGCTTGGTTTCTGGGTACTCCTACAATGAGCAGTTCTTC,CASSLVSGYSYNEQFF
TRBJ2-3,TRBV12-3/TRBV12-4,NA,many,TGTGCCAGCAGTTTTCTACTTACCGGGACTGTCACAGATACGCAGTATTTT,CASSFLLTGTVTDTQYF
TRBJ1-1,TRBV12-3/TRBV12-4,NA,many,TGTGCCAGCAGTTTTGTTATGAACACTGAAGCTTTCTTT,CASSFVMNTEAFF
TRBJ1-1,TRBV6-5,NA,NA,TGTGCCAGCAGTTATTTTTTCACGGCTGAAGCTTTCTTT,CASSYFFTAEAFF
TRBJ2-1,TRBV10-3,NA,few,TGTGCCATCAGTGATAGTAAAGAAAATTCCTACAATGAGCAGTTCTTC,CAISDSKENSYNEQFF
TRBJ1-1,TRBV25-1,TRBD1,many,TGTGCCAGCAGTGATTCCTTTGAGGGGACAGAGGCTTTCTTT,CASSDSFEGTEAFF
TRBJ2-7,TRBV27,NA,many,TGTGCTACTCGCAGGAGCTCCTACGAGCAGTACTTC,CATRRSSYEQYF
TRBJ1-1,TRBV3-1,NA,NA,TGTGCCAGCAGCCAAGAGAGCAGGGGAGCTTTCTTT,CASSQESRGAFF
TRBJ2-7,TRBV6-4,TRBD2,NA,TGTGCCAGCAGTGAACTAGCGGGGGCGGGATACGAGCAGTACTTC,CASSELAGAGYEQYF
TRBJ2-3,TRBV2,TRBD2,many,TGTGCCAGCATTGGACTAGCGGGAGGAATAGATACGCAGTATTTT,CASIGLAGGIDTQYF
TRBJ2-6,TRBV27,NA,NA,TGTGCCAGCAGTTCCCGGACGGAGTCTGGGGCCAACGTCCTGACTTTC,CASSSRTESGANVLTF
TRBJ2-2,TRBV6-5,NA,few,TGTGCCAGCCAAAGGGTCCCCGGGGAGCTGTTTTTT,CASQRVPGELFF
TRBJ2-2,TRBV27,NA,many,TGTGCCAGCAGTCCTACGAACACCGGGGAGCTGTTTTTT,CASSPTNTGELFF
TRBJ2-1,TRBV4-1,NA,NA,TGCGCCAGCAGCCAACCCCAAAGGCGCGAGCAGTTCTTC,CASSQPQRREQFF
TRBJ2-5,TRBV7-3,TRBD2,NA,TGTGCCAGCAGCTTATCCGGGGGGGGGTCCCAAGAGACCCAGTACTTC,CASSLSGGGSQETQYF
TRBJ1-2,TRBV24-1,NA,many,TGTGCCACCAGTGATAGGGACACGGCCCATGGCTACACCTTC,CATSDRDTAHGYTF
TRBJ1-2,TRBV29-1,NA,NA,TGCAGCGTTAGTGGCTACACCTTC,CSVSGYTF
TRBJ2-7,TRBV4-1,NA,NA,TGCGCCAGCAGCCAAGATTCGGGGGTCTACGAGCAGTACTTC,CASSQDSGVYEQYF
TRBJ2-7,TRBV7-2,NA,NA,TGTGCCAGCAGCCGTGGGACACCCTACGAGCAGTACTTC,CASSRGTPYEQYF
TRBJ2-7,TRBV12-3/TRBV12-4,TRBD2,many,TGTGCCAGCTGTAGCGGGGGCACTTCCTACGAGCAGTACTTC,CASCSGGTSYEQYF
TRBJ2-1,TRBV20-1,TRBD2,NA,TGCAGTGCTAGGGGAAGCGGGAGTTCCTACAATGAGCAGTTCTTC,CSARGSGSSYNEQFF
TRBJ2-7,TRBV5-1,TRBD1,many,TGCGCCAGCAGCTTGGTACCACAGGGGACGAGCTCCTACGAGCAGTACTTC,CASSLVPQGTSSYEQYF
TRBJ1-2,TRBV30,TRBD1,few,TGTGCCTGGACCCTAAGACAGGGTTATGGCTACACCTTC,CAWTLRQGYGYTF
TRBJ2-1,TRBV9,TRBD1,few,TGTGCCAGCAGCCGACAGGGTTACAATGAGCAGTTCTTC,CASSRQGYNEQFF
TRBJ2-1,TRBV19,TRBD2,few,TGTGCCAGTAGTATCTGGACTAGCGGGACTGCGGTCAATGAGCAGTTCTTC,CASSIWTSGTAVNEQFF
TRBJ1-1,TRBV4-1,NA,few,TGCGCCAGCAGCGTTCCCGGGCAGAGGGCTGAAGCTTTCTTT,CASSVPGQRAEAFF
TRBJ2-1,TRBV12-3/TRBV12-4,TRBD2,NA,TGTGCCAGCAGTTTTCTAGCGGGGGGCGCTTACAATGAGCAGTTCTTC,CASSFLAGGAYNEQFF
TRBJ2-5,TRBV19,TRBD2,NA,TGTGCCAGTAGTATTTGGGGGGGAGAGACCCAGTACTTC,CASSIWGGETQYF
TRBJ2-7,TRBV4-3,TRBD1,NA,TGCGCCAGCAGCTACCGACAGGGGACGAACGAGCAGTACTTC,CASSYRQGTNEQYF
TRBJ1-1,TRBV9,NA,many,TGTGCCAGCAGCGGAGGGACGACAATGAACACTGAAGCTTTCTTT,CASSGGTTMNTEAFF
TRBJ2-5,TRBV25-1,NA,few,TGTGCCAGCAGTGAAGGAGGAGCAGGGTTGGAGACCCAGTACTTC,CASSEGGAGLETQYF
TRBJ2-7,TRBV20-1,TRBD1,few,TGCAGTGCTAGAGATCTCAGGGGGCTCGATTCCTACGAGCAGTACTTC,CSARDLRGLDSYEQYF
TRBJ2-1,TRBV20-1,NA,many,TGCAGTGTTCGACCAGGGAGGCTAGTCCGTGTCCATGAGCAGTTCTTC,CSVRPGRLVRVHEQFF
TRBJ2-1,TRBV14,NA,NA,TGTGCCAGCAGCCAACCTAGCTCCTACAATGAGCAGTTCTTC,CASSQPSSYNEQFF
TRBJ2-7,TRBV7-8,NA,many,TGTGCCAGCAGCTTAGGCGACTTCTCCTACGAGCAGTACTTC,CASSLGDFSYEQYF
TRBJ1-2,TRBV12-3/TRBV12-4,TRBD1,NA,TGTGCCAGCAGTAAGCGGACAGGGGGCGGCTACACCTTC,CASSKRTGGGYTF
TRBJ2-3,TRBV5-1,TRBD2,many,TGCGCCAGCAGCTCGGCCCGGGGGGTTGGAGATACGCAGTATTTT,CASSSARGVGDTQYF
TRBJ1-6,TRBV6-5,NA,NA,TGTGCCAGCAAAGGTGGAGATTCACCCCTCCACTTT,CASKGGDSPLHF
TRBJ2-5,TRBV2,NA,NA,TGTGCCAGCAGTGTCGGCAGGGAGGAGACCCAGTACTTC,CASSVGREETQYF
TRBJ2-3,TRBV7-8,TRBD1,few,TGTGCCAGCAGTCGGGACAGGGCTACCACAGATACGCAGTATTTT,CASSRDRATTDTQYF
TRBJ2-1,TRBV6-6,TRBD2,many,TGTGCCAGCAGTTACTCGTCCCCCGGGACTAGCGGGGCAAGAATGGGAGACAATGAGCAGTTCTTC,CASSYSSPGTSGARMGDNEQFF
TRBJ2-3,TRBV20-1,NA,many,TGCAGTGCTAGTCTGGGGGAGGTCACAGATACGCAGTATTTT,CSASLGEVTDTQYF
TRBJ2-6,TRBV7-8,TRBD1,NA,TGTGCCAGCAGCTTAGCCGGGGACAGAAGCTCTGGGGCCAACGTCCTGACTTTC,CASSLAGDRSSGANVLTF